These 12 T cell receptor beta chains were all obtained from the same sample, sequenced in a study of cytomegalovirus exposure and HLA in healthy donors. 13 Jbeta primers and 60 Vbeta primers were used for the PCR. Using immunoSEQ multiplex PCR, the repertoire was profiled, and TCRdb retains in-frame clones only, with some absent. The sample lists nearly 200,000 clones; 75% to 85% were seen once. What was sequenced was PBMCs. The receptors come from a male donor in good health and CMV-seropositive.

The DNA for the CDR3 is TGTGCCAGCAGCTTGGTGCGCTTAGACAGGGGGCGAGGGATCACTGAAGCTTTCTTT. Residues: CASSLVRLDRGRGITEAFF. The chain recombines TRBV5-6 with TRBJ1-1; 10 positions agree with TRBD1. The CDR3 runs to 19 residues. With 0 bases clipped from V and 4 bases from J, the junction kept 15 bases outside the gene matches. Germline CDR1 reads SGHDT; CDR2 reads YYEEEE.

The gene calls are TRBV30 and TRBJ1-5; 12 nucleotides align to TRBD1. Germline V lookup: CDR1 GTSNPN, CDR2 SVGIG (reference sequence). V lost 3 bases and J lost 5; bases outside the gene matches: 5. The CDR3 length is 15 residues. The CDR3, as DNA: TGTGCCTGGAGCCGAGGGACAGGGGGCGATCAGCCCCAGCATTTT. Protein sequence: CAWSRGTGGDQPQHF.

The chain uses TRBV5-1 and TRBJ1-1, with TRBD1 identical over 8 bases. Germline loops: CDR1 SGHRS, CDR2 YFSETQ. With V trimmed by 7 bases and J by 0 bases, 11 bases remained unmatched. The CDR3 extends over 16 amino acids. CDR3 sequence: CASGWGPGGLNTEAFF. CDR3 nucleotides: TGCGCCAGCGGGTGGGGCCCAGGGGGCTTGAACACTGAAGCTTTCTTT.

The chain is built from TRBV11-2 and TRBJ1-1, with D perhaps TRBD1 (5 bases). The CDR3 runs 13 residues. V was clipped by 2 bases and J by 1 base, with 5 bases between them. Germline V CDR1 and CDR2: SGHAT, FQNNGV. In DNA, the CDR3 is TGTGCCAGCAGCTTAAGGGGGAACACTGAAGCTTTCTTT. It is translated as CASSLRGNTEAFF.

The chain joins TRBV29-1 to TRBJ1-2, with D uncertain. Germline CDR1 reads SQVTM; CDR2 reads ANQGSEA. Between the trimmed V and J ends, which lost 8 bases and 8 bases, there was a span of 18 bases. The CDR3 has 12 amino acids. CDR3 in amino acids: CSLKDTSGGYTF. CDR3 nucleotides: TGCAGCCTCAAAGACACCTCTGGAGGCTACACCTTC.

This clone was seen ten or more times. The V and J genes are TRBV28 and TRBJ1-5; D not resolved. CDR1 and CDR2 (germline): MDHEN, SYDVKM. Trimming stripped 6 bases from V and 7 bases from J, with 19 bases between. This CDR3 is built from 15 residues. CDR3 residues: CASSTLERVLQPQHF. The CDR3 coding sequence is TGTGCCAGCAGCACTCTAGAGAGGGTTTTACAGCCCCAGCATTTT.

This chain joins TRBV2 and TRBJ2-7; 10 nucleotides align to TRBD1. V was clipped by 6 bases and J by 5 bases; unmatched bases: 7. CDR3 size: 14 residues. Germline lookup yields CDR1 SNHLY and CDR2 FYNNEI. The CDR3 sequence: CASRKGQGVDEQYF. The DNA for the CDR3 is TGTGCCAGCAGGAAAGGACAGGGGGTCGACGAGCAGTACTTC.

The chain links TRBV28 to TRBJ2-7; 10 positions agree with TRBD1. Germline-derived CDR1 and CDR2 are MDHEN and SYDVKM. V shed 8 bases and J 0 bases; nucleotides not matched to a gene: 10. The CDR3 has 16 amino acids. DNA of the CDR3: TGTGCCAGCGGGACAGGGGCGCTTTTATTCTCCTACGAGCAGTACTTC. Encoded protein: CASGTGALLFSYEQYF.

The chain is built from TRBV5-1 and TRBJ1-1; 11 nucleotides line up with TRBD1. Losses at the gene ends were 0 bases for V and 3 bases for J; bases not matched to a gene: 7. The CDR3 totals 17 residues. Germline V gives CDR1 SGHRS, CDR2 YFSETQ. This CDR3 reads CASSLAGQGAGDTEAFF. The DNA for the CDR3 is TGCGCCAGCAGCTTGGCAGGACAGGGGGCTGGGGACACTGAAGCTTTCTTT.

J is TRBJ2-7 and V is TRBV6-5; 8 nucleotides line up with TRBD1. Unmatched junction bases numbered 7, after V lost 6 bases and J lost 6 bases. The CDR3 is 13 residues long. Germline-derived CDR1 and CDR2 are MNHEY and SVGAGI. The CDR3 spells CASSRTGIGEQYF. The CDR3, as DNA: TGTGCCAGCAGCCGGACAGGGATAGGCGAGCAGTACTTC.

The chain is built from TRBV5-1 and TRBJ2-4; D is undetermined. The germline V gene encodes CDR1 SGHRS and CDR2 YFSETQ. The CDR3 extends over 15 amino acids. Trimming cost V 0 bases and J 0 bases, with 7 bases left between them. The CDR3 nucleotides read TGCGCCAGCAGCTTGGCCGAGGTAGCCAAAAACATTCAGTACTTC. This sequence encodes CASSLAEVAKNIQYF.

V is TRBV11-2 and J is TRBJ2-5; 7 bases agree with TRBD2. The CDR3 contains 14 residues. From germline, CDR1 is SGHAT and CDR2 FQNNGV. Trimming removed 6 bases from V and 6 bases from J; junction bases left unmatched: 10. CDR3 in DNA: TGTGCCAGCAGTACCAGGGAGGGAGGACAGACCCAGTACTTC. It is translated as CASSTREGGQTQYF.